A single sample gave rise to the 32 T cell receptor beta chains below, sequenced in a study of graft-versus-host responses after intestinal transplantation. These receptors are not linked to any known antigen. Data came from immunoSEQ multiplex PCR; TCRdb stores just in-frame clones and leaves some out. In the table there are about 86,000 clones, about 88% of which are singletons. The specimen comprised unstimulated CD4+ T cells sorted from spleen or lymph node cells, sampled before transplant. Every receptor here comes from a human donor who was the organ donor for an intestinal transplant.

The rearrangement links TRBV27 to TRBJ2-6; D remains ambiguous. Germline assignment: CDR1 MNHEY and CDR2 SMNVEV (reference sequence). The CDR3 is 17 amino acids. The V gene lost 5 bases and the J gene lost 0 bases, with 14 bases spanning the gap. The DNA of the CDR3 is TGTGCCAGCAGTCTACGAAAAGCAGGCTCTGGGGCCAACGTCCTGACTTTC. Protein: CASSLRKAGSGANVLTF.

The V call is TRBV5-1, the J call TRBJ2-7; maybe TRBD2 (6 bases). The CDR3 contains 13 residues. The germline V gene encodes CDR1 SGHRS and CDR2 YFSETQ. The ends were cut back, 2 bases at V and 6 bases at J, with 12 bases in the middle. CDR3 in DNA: TGCGCCAGCAGCTTCGGGGGTAGCCTCGAGCAGTACTTC. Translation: CASSFGGSLEQYF.

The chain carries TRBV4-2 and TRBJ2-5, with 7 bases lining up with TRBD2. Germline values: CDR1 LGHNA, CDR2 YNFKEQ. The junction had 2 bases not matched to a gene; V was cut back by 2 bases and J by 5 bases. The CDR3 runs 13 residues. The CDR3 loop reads CASSQLGGETQYF. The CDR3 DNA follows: TGTGCCAGCAGCCAACTCGGGGGGGAGACCCAGTACTTC.

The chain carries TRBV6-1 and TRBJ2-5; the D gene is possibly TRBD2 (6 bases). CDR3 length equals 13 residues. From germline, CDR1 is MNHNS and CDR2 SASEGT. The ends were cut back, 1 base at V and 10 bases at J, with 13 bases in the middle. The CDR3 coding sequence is TGTGCCAGCAGTGAAGATCCGTGGAGGGGCCAGTACTTC. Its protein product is CASSEDPWRGQYF.

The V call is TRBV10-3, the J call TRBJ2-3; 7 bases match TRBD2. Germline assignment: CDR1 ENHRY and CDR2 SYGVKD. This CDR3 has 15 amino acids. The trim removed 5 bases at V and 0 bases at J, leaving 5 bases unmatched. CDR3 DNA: TGTGCCATCAGTCCATGGGGGGGAAGCACAGATACGCAGTATTTT. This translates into CAISPWGGSTDTQYF.

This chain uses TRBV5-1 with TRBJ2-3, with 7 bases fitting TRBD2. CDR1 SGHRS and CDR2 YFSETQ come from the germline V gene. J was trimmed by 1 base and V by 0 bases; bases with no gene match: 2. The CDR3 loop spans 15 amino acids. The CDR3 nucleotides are TGCGCCAGCAGCTTGGGGGGGAGGGGCACAGATACGCAGTATTTT. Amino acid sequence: CASSLGGRGTDTQYF.

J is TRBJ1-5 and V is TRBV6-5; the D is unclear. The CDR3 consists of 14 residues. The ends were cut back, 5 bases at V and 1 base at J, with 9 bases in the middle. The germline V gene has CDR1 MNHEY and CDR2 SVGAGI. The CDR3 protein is CASSPQRSNQPQHF. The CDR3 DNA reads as TGTGCCAGCAGTCCCCAGCGGAGCAATCAGCCCCAGCATTTT.

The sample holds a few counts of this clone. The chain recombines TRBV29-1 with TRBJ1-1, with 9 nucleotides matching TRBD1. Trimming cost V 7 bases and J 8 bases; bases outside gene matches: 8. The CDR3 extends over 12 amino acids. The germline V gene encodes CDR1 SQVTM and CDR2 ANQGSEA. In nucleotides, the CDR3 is TGCAGCGCGTACAGGGGGCAAGGCGAAGCTTTCTTT. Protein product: CSAYRGQGEAFF.

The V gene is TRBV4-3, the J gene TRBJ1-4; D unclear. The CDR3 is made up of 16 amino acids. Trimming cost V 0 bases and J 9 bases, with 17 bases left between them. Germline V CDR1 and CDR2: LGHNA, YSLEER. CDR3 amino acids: CASSQDEIGVPKKLFF. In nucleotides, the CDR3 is TGCGCCAGCAGCCAAGATGAAATCGGGGTTCCTAAAAAACTGTTTTTT.

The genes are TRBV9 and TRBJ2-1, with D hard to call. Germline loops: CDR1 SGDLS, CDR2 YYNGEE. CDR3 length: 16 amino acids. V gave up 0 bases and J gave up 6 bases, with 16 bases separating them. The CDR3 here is CASSVGGVSLINEQFF. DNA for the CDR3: TGTGCCAGCAGCGTAGGAGGCGTCAGCCTCATCAATGAGCAGTTCTTC.

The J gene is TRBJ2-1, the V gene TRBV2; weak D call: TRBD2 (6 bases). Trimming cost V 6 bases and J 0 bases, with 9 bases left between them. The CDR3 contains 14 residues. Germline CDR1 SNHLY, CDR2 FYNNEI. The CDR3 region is CASRAGSSYNEQFF. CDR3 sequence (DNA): TGTGCCAGCAGGGCGGGGAGCTCCTACAATGAGCAGTTCTTC. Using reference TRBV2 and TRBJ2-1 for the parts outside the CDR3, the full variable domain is EPEVTQTPSHQVTQMGQEVILRCVPISNHLYFYWYRQILGQKVEFLVSFYNNEISEKSEIFDDQFSVERPDGSNFTLKIRSTKLEDSAMYFCASRAGSSYNEQFFGPGTRLTVL.

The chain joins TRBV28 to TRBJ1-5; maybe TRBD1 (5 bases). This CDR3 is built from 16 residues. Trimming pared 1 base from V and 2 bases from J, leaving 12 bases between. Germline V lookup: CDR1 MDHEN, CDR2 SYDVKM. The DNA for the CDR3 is TGTGCCAGCAGTTTATCCGGGGCGGGAGGCAATCAGCCCCAGCATTTT. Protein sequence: CASSLSGAGGNQPQHF. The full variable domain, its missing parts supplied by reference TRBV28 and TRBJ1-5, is DVKVTQSSRYLVKRTGEKVFLECVQDMDHENMFWYRQDPGLGLRLIYFSYDVKMKEKGDIPEGYSVSREKKERFSLILESASTNQTSMYLCASSLSGAGGNQPQHFGDGTRLSIL.

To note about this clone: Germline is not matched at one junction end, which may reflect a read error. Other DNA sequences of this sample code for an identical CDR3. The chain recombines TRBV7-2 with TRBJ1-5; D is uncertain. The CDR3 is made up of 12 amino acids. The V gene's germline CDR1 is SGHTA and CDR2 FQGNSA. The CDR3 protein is CASSPGDQPQHF. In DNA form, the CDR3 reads TGCGCCAGCAGCCCGGGAGATCAGCCCCAGCATTTT.

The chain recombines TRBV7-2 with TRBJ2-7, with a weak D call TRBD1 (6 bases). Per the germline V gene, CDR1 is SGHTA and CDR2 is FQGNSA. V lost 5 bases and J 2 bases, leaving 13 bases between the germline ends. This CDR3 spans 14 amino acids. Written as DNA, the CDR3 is TGTGCCAGCAGCGGAGAAGGGGGTCCCTACGAGCAGTACTTC. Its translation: CASSGEGGPYEQYF.

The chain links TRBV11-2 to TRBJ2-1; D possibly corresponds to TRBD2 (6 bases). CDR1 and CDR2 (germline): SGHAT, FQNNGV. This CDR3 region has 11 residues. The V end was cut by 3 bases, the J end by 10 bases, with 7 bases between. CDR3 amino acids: CASSLGREQFF. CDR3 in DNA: TGTGCCAGCAGCTTGGGGAGGGAGCAGTTCTTC.

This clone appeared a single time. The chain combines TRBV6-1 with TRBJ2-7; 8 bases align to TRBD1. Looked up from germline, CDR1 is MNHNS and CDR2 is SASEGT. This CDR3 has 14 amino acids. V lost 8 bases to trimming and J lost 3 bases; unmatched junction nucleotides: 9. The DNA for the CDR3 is TGTGCCAGCGGGATGGACAGGGTGAGCTACGAGCAGTACTTC. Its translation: CASGMDRVSYEQYF.

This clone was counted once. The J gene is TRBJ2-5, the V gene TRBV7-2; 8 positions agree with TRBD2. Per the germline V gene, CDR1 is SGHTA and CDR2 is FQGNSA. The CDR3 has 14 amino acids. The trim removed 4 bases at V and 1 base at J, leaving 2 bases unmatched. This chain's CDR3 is CASSSSGPQETQYF. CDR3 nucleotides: TGTGCCAGCAGCTCTAGCGGGCCCCAAGAGACCCAGTACTTC.

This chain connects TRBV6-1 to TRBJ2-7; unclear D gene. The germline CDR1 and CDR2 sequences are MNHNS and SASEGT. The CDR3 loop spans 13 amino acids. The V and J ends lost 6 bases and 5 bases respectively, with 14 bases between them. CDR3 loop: CASRVDPRDEQYF. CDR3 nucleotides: TGTGCCAGCAGGGTAGATCCTCGGGACGAGCAGTACTTC.

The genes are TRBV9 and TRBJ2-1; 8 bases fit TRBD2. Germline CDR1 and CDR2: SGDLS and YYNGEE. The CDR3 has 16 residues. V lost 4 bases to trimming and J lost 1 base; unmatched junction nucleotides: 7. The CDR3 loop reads CASSTRAGGSYNEQFF. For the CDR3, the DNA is TGTGCCAGCAGCACTCGTGCGGGAGGATCCTACAATGAGCAGTTCTTC.

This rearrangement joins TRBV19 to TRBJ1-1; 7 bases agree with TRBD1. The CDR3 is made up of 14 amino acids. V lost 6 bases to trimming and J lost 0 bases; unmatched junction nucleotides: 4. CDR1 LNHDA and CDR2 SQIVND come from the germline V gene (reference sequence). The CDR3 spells CASSKQGLNTEAFF. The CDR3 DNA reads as TGTGCCAGTAGCAAACAGGGGTTGAACACTGAAGCTTTCTTT.

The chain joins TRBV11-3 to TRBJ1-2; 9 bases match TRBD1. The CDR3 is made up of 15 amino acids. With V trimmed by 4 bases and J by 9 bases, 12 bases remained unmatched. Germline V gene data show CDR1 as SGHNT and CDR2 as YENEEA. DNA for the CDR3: TGTGCCAGCAGCTCAGTACAGGGGGCCCGCCCGCGCTACACCTTC. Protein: CASSSVQGARPRYTF. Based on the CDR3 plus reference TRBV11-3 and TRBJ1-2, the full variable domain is EAGVVQSPRYKIIEKKQPVAFWCNPISGHNTLYWYLQNLGQGPELLIRYENEEAVDDSQLPKDRFSAERLKGVDSTLKIQPAELGDSAVYLCASSSVQGARPRYTFGSGTRLTVV.

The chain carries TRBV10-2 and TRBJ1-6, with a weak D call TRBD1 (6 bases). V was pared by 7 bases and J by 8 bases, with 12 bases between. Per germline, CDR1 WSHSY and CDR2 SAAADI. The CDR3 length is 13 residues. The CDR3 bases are TGCGCCAGCAAGCACAGGGTGGATTCACCCCTCCACTTT. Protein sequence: CASKHRVDSPLHF.

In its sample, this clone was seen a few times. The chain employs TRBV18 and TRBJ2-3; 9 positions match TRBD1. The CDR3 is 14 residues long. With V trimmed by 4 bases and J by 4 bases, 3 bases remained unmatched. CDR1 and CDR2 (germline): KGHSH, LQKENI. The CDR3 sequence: CASSLGQGPDTQYF. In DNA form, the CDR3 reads TGTGCCAGCTCACTTGGACAGGGGCCAGATACGCAGTATTTT.

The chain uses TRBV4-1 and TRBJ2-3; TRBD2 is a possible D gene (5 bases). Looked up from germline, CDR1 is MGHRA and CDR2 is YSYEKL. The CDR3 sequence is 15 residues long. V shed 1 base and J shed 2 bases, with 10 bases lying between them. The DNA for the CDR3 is TGCGCCAGCAGCCAAGCCGGGGTCTCCACAGATACGCAGTATTTT. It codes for CASSQAGVSTDTQYF.

This CDR3 is CASSLTGENTEAFF. DNA for the CDR3: TGTGCCAGCTCACTTACAGGGGAGAACACTGAAGCTTTCTTT. V is TRBV18 and J is TRBJ1-1; 7 bases are shared with TRBD1. V shed 4 bases, J shed 1 base, and the junction held 3 bases outside the gene matches. CDR1 and CDR2 (germline): KGHSH, LQKENI. This CDR3 is built from 14 residues.

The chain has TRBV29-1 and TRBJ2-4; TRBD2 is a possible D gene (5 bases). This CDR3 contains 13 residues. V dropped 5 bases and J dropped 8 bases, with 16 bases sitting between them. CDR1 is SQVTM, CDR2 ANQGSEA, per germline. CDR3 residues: CSVYLGALDIQYF. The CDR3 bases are TGCAGCGTTTACTTGGGAGCCTTGGACATTCAGTACTTC.

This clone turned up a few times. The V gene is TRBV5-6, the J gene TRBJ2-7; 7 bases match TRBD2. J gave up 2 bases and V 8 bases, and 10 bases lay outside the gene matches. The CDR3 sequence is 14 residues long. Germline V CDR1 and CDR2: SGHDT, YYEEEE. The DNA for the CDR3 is TGTGCCAGTTTCCGACTAGCTAATGCCTACGAGCAGTACTTC. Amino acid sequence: CASFRLANAYEQYF. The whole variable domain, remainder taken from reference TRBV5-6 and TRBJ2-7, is DAGVTQSPTHLIKTRGQQVTLRCSPKSGHDTVSWYQQALGQGPQFIFQYYEEEERQRGNFPDRFSGHQFPNYSSELNVNALLLGDSALYLCASFRLANAYEQYFGPGTRLTVT.

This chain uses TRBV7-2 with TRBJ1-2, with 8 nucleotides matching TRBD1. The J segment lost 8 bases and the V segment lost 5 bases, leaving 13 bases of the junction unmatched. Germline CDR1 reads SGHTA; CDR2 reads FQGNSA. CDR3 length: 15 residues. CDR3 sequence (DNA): TGTGCCAGCAGCCAGAGAGGCGGGACAGGTTACGGCTACACCTTC. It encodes CASSQRGGTGYGYTF.

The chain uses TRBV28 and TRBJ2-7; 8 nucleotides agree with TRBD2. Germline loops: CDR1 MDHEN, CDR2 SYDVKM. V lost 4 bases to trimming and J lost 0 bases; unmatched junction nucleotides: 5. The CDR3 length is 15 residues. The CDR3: CASSWASGYSYEQYF. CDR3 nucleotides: TGTGCCAGCAGTTGGGCTAGCGGGTACTCCTACGAGCAGTACTTC.

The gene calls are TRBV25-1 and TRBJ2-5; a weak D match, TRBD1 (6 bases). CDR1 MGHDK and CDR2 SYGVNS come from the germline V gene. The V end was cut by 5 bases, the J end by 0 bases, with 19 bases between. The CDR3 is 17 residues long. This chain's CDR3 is CASSPGLGTRYQETQYF. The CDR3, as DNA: TGTGCCAGCAGTCCGGGCTTAGGGACAAGGTACCAAGAGACCCAGTACTTC. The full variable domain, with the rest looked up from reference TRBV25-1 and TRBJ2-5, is EADIYQTPRYLVIGTGKKITLECSQTMGHDKMYWYQQDPGMELHLIHYSYGVNSTEKGDLSSESTVSRIRTEHFPLTLESARPSHTSQYLCASSPGLGTRYQETQYFGPGTRLLVL.

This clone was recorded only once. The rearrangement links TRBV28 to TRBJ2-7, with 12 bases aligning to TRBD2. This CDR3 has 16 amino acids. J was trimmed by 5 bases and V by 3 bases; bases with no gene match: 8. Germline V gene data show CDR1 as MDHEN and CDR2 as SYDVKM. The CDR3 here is CASSFHLAGGGDEQYF. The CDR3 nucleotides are TGTGCCAGCAGTTTTCACCTAGCGGGAGGGGGCGACGAGCAGTACTTC.

The CDR3 spells CASTPRNYGYTF. In DNA, the CDR3 is TGTGCCAGCACCCCACGGAACTATGGCTACACCTTC. V and J are TRBV28 and TRBJ1-2; unclear D gene. Trimming stripped 7 bases from V and 2 bases from J, with 8 bases between. Germline values: CDR1 MDHEN, CDR2 SYDVKM. The CDR3 runs to 12 residues.